Listed here are 10 T cell receptor beta chains from one sample, sequenced in a study of blood T cell repertoires in COVID-19. Some clones are missing from TCRdb's copy, which holds only in-frame ones; the method was immunoSEQ multiplex PCR. The sample lists about half a million clones; about 85% were seen once. The sequenced material came from PBMCs or T cells enriched from blood (not recorded which). Receptors originate from a woman aged 55-70 years who had recovered from COVID-19.

The V and J genes are TRBV7-8 and TRBJ2-1, with D perhaps TRBD2 (6 bases). V lost 3 bases to trimming and J lost 3 bases, with 12 bases between them. This CDR3 has 15 residues. The germline V gene has CDR1 SGHVS and CDR2 FQNEAQ. CDR3 region: CASSLISGSYNEQFF. CDR3 nucleotide sequence: TGTGCCAGCAGCTTGATTAGCGGAAGCTACAATGAGCAGTTCTTC.

The chain has TRBV4-2 and TRBJ1-5; no clear D gene. CDR1 is LGHNA and CDR2 is YNFKEQ in the germline V gene. The germline V and J ends were trimmed by 0 bases and 6 bases, with 6 bases remaining between them. CDR3 length: 13 residues. CDR3: CASSQDRGQPQHF. The CDR3 DNA reads as TGTGCCAGCAGCCAAGATCGAGGTCAGCCCCAGCATTTT.

Here the CDR3 DNA reads TGTGCCAGCAGCGTAGGCCCGCCGGGACTCTCCTACAATGAGCAGTTCTTC. Translated: CASSVGPPGLSYNEQFF. The J gene is TRBJ2-1, the V gene TRBV9; tentatively, D is TRBD2 (6 bases). CDR1 SGDLS and CDR2 YYNGEE come from the germline V gene. The CDR3 length is 17 residues. V dropped 0 bases and J dropped 0 bases, with 13 bases sitting between them. Supplemented by reference TRBV9 and TRBJ2-1, the full variable domain reads DSGVTQTPKHLITATGQRVTLRCSPRSGDLSVYWYQQSLDQGLQFLIQYYNGEERAKGNILERFSAQQFPDLHSELNLSSLELGDSALYFCASSVGPPGLSYNEQFFGPGTRLTVL.

CDR3 coding DNA: TGTGCCACCAGTGATGGGGGGAAGGGCGGGCAGCCCCAGCATTTT. It encodes CATSDGGKGGQPQHF. V gene TRBV24-1 combines with J gene TRBJ1-5, with D tentatively TRBD1 (5 bases). Per the germline V gene, CDR1 is KGHDR and CDR2 is SFDVKD. This CDR3 spans 15 amino acids. Trimming cost V 3 bases and J 7 bases, with 15 bases left between them.

This clone came up once. The chain uses TRBV12-5 and TRBJ1-2; tentative D call: TRBD1 (6 bases). This CDR3 comprises 15 residues. Germline V gene data show CDR1 as LGHNT and CDR2 as FRNRAP. V lost 3 bases and J lost 7, with 18 bases in between. The CDR3 protein is CASGFYIGGAGGYTF. CDR3 bases: TGTGCTAGTGGTTTCTATATCGGGGGGGCAGGTGGCTACACCTTC.

With respect to this clone: Other DNA sequences from this sample encode an identical CDR3 as well. This chain joins TRBV24-1 and TRBJ1-2; weak D call: TRBD1 (6 bases). This CDR3 spans 14 amino acids. The V gene's germline CDR1 is KGHDR and CDR2 SFDVKD. Trimming took 1 base from V and 4 from J, leaving 9 bases between them. The CDR3 sequence is CATSDLGQSYGYTF. CDR3 coding DNA: TGTGCCACCAGTGATTTAGGACAGTCCTATGGCTACACCTTC.

This chain uses TRBV19 with TRBJ1-4, with 9 bases aligning to TRBD1. CDR1 is LNHDA and CDR2 is SQIVND in the germline V gene (reference sequence). V was pared by 7 bases and J by 5 bases, with 5 bases of the junction left unmatched. The CDR3 runs to 14 residues. CDR3 in DNA: TGTGCCAGTAAGATACAGGGGGCGAATGAAAAACTGTTTTTT. Protein sequence: CASKIQGANEKLFF.

Only one count was recorded for this clone. This chain joins TRBV7-9 and TRBJ1-1; no clear D gene. Germline V gives CDR1 SEHNR, CDR2 FQNEAQ (reference sequence). Trimming stripped 6 bases from V and 0 bases from J, with 11 bases between. This CDR3 contains 14 residues. CDR3 residues: CASSPTEMNTEAFF. In nucleotides, the CDR3 is TGTGCCAGCAGTCCTACAGAGATGAACACTGAAGCTTTCTTT.

This chain links TRBV20-1 with TRBJ1-3, with a weak D call TRBD1 (5 bases). This CDR3 has 14 amino acids. The V end lost 3 bases, the J end lost 0 bases, and 9 bases lay between the germline ends. CDR1 DFQATT and CDR2 SNEGSKA come from the germline V gene (reference sequence). CDR3 sequence: CSASVGGSGNTIYF. CDR3 bases: TGCAGTGCTAGTGTGGGGGGCTCTGGAAACACCATATATTTT.

The V gene is TRBV6-2 or TRBV6-3, the J gene TRBJ2-3; maybe TRBD2 (6 bases). CDR1 and CDR2 (germline): MNHEY, SVGEGT. Trimming left V 5 bases short and J 2 bases short, with 14 bases between. This CDR3 comprises 15 residues. In DNA, the CDR3 is TGTGCCAGCAGTCCCCGGGACTCTTTCACAGATACGCAGTATTTT. Protein: CASSPRDSFTDTQYF.